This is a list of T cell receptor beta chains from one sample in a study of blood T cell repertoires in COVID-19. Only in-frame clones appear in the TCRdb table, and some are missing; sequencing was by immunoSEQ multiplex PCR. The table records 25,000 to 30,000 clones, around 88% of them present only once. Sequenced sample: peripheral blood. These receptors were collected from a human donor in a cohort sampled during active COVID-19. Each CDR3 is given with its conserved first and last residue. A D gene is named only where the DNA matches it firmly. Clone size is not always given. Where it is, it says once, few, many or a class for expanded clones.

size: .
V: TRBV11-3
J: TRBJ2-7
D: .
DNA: TGTGCCAGCAGCTTAGAGATCGGCTACGAGCAGTACTTC
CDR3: CASSLEIGYEQYF

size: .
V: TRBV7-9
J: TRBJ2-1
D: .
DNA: TGTGCCAGCAGCACCGCGAGCGGGCCATTCAATGAGCAGTTCTTC
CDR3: CASSTASGPFNEQFF

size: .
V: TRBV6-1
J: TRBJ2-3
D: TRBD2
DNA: TGTGCCAGCAGTGAAGTAGCGGGAGTGGGAGATACGCAGTATTTT
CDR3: CASSEVAGVGDTQYF

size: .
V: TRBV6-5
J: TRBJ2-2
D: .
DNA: TGTGCCAGCAGTTTTAGCCCGTCCCGCCATGGCGGGGAGCTGTTTTTT
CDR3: CASSFSPSRHGGELFF

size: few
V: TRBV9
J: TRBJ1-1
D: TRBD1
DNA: TGTGCCAGCAGCGTATCTACAGGGGAAACTGAAGCTTTCTTT
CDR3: CASSVSTGETEAFF

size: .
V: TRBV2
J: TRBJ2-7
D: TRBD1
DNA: TGTGCCAGCAACTGGAACAGGGGCTACGAGCAGTACTTC
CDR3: CASNWNRGYEQYF

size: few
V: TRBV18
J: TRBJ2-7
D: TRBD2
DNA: TGTGCCAGCTCACCACGGGTAGCGGGGGACTACGAGCAGTACTTC
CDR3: CASSPRVAGDYEQYF

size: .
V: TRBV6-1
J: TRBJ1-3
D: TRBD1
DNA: TGTGCCAGCAGTGAAGTAGGGGGCGGAGGAAACACCATATATTTT
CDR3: CASSEVGGGGNTIYF

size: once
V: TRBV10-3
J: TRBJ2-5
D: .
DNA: TGTGCCATCAGTGATCGGCAACGGCGGGGACTCGAAGAGACCCAGTACTTC
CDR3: CAISDRQRRGLEETQYF

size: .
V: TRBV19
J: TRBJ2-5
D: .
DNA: TGTGCCAGTAGTATTCCAGGGGACCAAGAGACCCAGTACTTC
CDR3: CASSIPGDQETQYF

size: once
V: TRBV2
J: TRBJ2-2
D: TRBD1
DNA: TGTGCCAGCACAGACAGGGCCAGAAACACCGGGGAGCTGTTTTTT
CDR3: CASTDRARNTGELFF